A single sample gave rise to the 7 T cell receptor beta chains below, sequenced in a study of blood T cell repertoires in COVID-19. Data came from immunoSEQ multiplex PCR; TCRdb stores just in-frame clones and leaves some out. This sample carries some 110,000 clones, less than 85% of them seen once, and the ten largest clones take 11% to 15%. Sequencing used peripheral blood. The receptor source for this set is a woman aged 60-75 years with acute or convalescent COVID-19.

The chain links TRBV19 to TRBJ1-1, with unresolved D. Germline assignment: CDR1 LNHDA and CDR2 SQIVND (reference sequence). V was clipped by 1 base and J by 5 bases, with 8 bases between them. This CDR3 has 13 amino acids. CDR3 loop: CASSIGPGTEAFF. Here the CDR3 DNA reads TGTGCCAGTAGTATAGGGCCGGGGACTGAAGCTTTCTTT.

The chain couples TRBV2 to TRBJ1-1; tentatively, D is TRBD1 (5 bases). Germline values: CDR1 SNHLY, CDR2 FYNNEI. The length of the CDR3 is 16 residues. Trimming stripped 0 bases from V and 4 bases from J, with 15 bases between. The CDR3 spells CASSEALGPRGTEAFF. CDR3 DNA: TGTGCCAGCAGTGAAGCGCTGGGGCCCCGTGGCACTGAAGCTTTCTTT.

This chain uses TRBV4-2 with TRBJ1-2; weak D call: TRBD1 (5 bases). This CDR3 spans 16 amino acids. Germline loops: CDR1 LGHNA, CDR2 YNFKEQ. The V gene lost 0 bases and the J gene lost 3 bases, with 14 bases spanning the gap. CDR3 loop: CASSQDLGREDYGYTF. CDR3 DNA sequence: TGTGCCAGCAGCCAAGATTTGGGCAGGGAGGACTATGGCTACACCTTC.

This chain joins TRBV5-1 and TRBJ1-1, with a weak D call TRBD1 (5 bases). V lost 0 bases and J 1 base, leaving 13 bases between the germline ends. The CDR3 totals 16 residues. CDR1 and CDR2 from the germline V gene are SGHRS and YFSETQ. The CDR3: CASSLAVQGRNTEAFF. In DNA form, the CDR3 reads TGCGCCAGCAGCTTGGCCGTCCAGGGAAGGAACACTGAAGCTTTCTTT.

This chain connects TRBV3-1 (or the pseudogene TRBV3-2) to TRBJ1-1; D perhaps matches TRBD1 (5 bases). V lost 2 bases, J lost 4 bases, and 11 bases lay in between. The CDR3 contains 14 residues. Per the germline V gene, CDR1 is LGHDT and CDR2 is YNNKEL (reference sequence). The CDR3 loop is CASSQKTGGTEAFF. Here the CDR3 DNA reads TGTGCCAGCAGCCAAAAAACGGGGGGCACTGAAGCTTTCTTT.

This sequence joins TRBV20-1 and TRBJ1-5, with D perhaps matching TRBD1 (5 bases). There are 15 residues in the CDR3. Looked up from germline, CDR1 is DFQATT and CDR2 is SNEGSKA (reference sequence). The ends were cut back, 3 bases at V and 0 bases at J, with 12 bases in the middle. The CDR3 spells CSASKGWDSNQPQHF. DNA of the CDR3: TGCAGTGCTAGTAAGGGGTGGGATAGCAATCAGCCCCAGCATTTT.

The rearrangement uses TRBV10-3 and TRBJ1-3, with a weak D call TRBD1 (6 bases). The CDR3 totals 12 residues. Deletions cut 6 bases from V and 7 bases from J, with 10 bases between. CDR1 ENHRY and CDR2 SYGVKD come from the germline V gene. This chain's CDR3 is CAIRGTGNTIYF. The CDR3 DNA follows: TGTGCCATCAGAGGAACAGGGAACACCATATATTTT.